This is a list of T cell receptor beta chains from one sample in a study of cytomegalovirus exposure and HLA in healthy donors. Profiled with immunoSEQ multiplex PCR; TCRdb holds only in-frame clones, not every one. The table lists approximately 190,000 clones, around 83% of them singletons. The sequencing input was PBMCs. The source is a man between 35 and 55 years old in good health and CMV-seropositive. Both conserved end residues are part of each CDR3. Each record gives: J gene, V gene, D gene, clone size, CDR3 protein, CDR3 DNA. A D gene is named only where the DNA matches it firmly. Clone size is given for some rows only: seen once, a few or many times, or a class if the clone is expanded.

J gene: TRBJ2-7; V gene: TRBV6-5; D gene: TRBD2; clone size: few; CDR3 protein: CASRPTSGSSYEQYF; CDR3 DNA: TGTGCCAGCAGGCCCACTAGCGGGAGCTCCTACGAGCAGTACTTC
J gene: TRBJ1-5; V gene: TRBV29-1; D gene: .; clone size: .; CDR3 protein: CSVTAAGSNQPQHF; CDR3 DNA: TGCAGCGTGACCGCGGCGGGTAGCAATCAGCCCCAGCATTTT
J gene: TRBJ1-5; V gene: TRBV5-6; D gene: TRBD1; clone size: few; CDR3 protein: CASSPWGRTGYSNQPQHF; CDR3 DNA: TGTGCCAGCAGCCCTTGGGGTCGGACAGGCTATAGCAATCAGCCCCAGCATTTT
J gene: TRBJ2-7; V gene: TRBV11-2; D gene: .; clone size: .; CDR3 protein: CASSLDWAGKEQYF; CDR3 DNA: TGTGCCAGCAGCTTAGATTGGGCCGGGAAGGAGCAGTACTTC
J gene: TRBJ1-5; V gene: TRBV27; D gene: TRBD1; clone size: .; CDR3 protein: CASSLLGGQNSNQPQHF; CDR3 DNA: TGTGCCAGCAGTTTATTGGGGGGACAGAATAGCAATCAGCCCCAGCATTTT
J gene: TRBJ2-7; V gene: TRBV19; D gene: TRBD2; clone size: .; CDR3 protein: CASTPSGSYEQYF; CDR3 DNA: TGTGCCAGTACTCCTAGCGGGAGCTACGAGCAGTACTTC
J gene: TRBJ2-5; V gene: TRBV11-2; D gene: TRBD1; clone size: once; CDR3 protein: CASSRYGQAGTETQYF; CDR3 DNA: TGTGCCAGCAGCCGCTATGGACAGGCGGGTACAGAGACCCAGTACTTC
J gene: TRBJ2-1; V gene: TRBV18; D gene: TRBD2; clone size: .; CDR3 protein: CASSPPGLASEQFF; CDR3 DNA: TGTGCCAGCTCACCGCCGGGACTAGCGAGTGAGCAGTTCTTC
J gene: TRBJ2-1; V gene: TRBV5-3; D gene: TRBD1; clone size: .; CDR3 protein: CARSFGQVGYNEQFF; CDR3 DNA: TGTGCCAGAAGCTTCGGACAGGTCGGTTACAATGAGCAGTTCTTC
J gene: TRBJ2-2; V gene: TRBV4-1; D gene: .; clone size: few; CDR3 protein: CASSLLSGGTGELFF; CDR3 DNA: TGCGCCAGCAGTCTCTTAAGTGGGGGGACCGGGGAGCTGTTTTTT
J gene: TRBJ2-1; V gene: TRBV6-1; D gene: TRBD2; clone size: .; CDR3 protein: CASSLGLAVVNEQFF; CDR3 DNA: TGTGCCAGCAGTTTGGGACTAGCGGTTGTCAATGAGCAGTTCTTC
J gene: TRBJ1-4; V gene: TRBV7-2; D gene: TRBD1; clone size: .; CDR3 protein: CASRAETGVNEKLFF; CDR3 DNA: TGTGCCAGCAGAGCCGAGACAGGGGTTAATGAAAAACTGTTTTTT
J gene: TRBJ2-3; V gene: TRBV19; D gene: .; clone size: .; CDR3 protein: CASSLGGITDTQYF; CDR3 DNA: TGTGCCAGTAGTCTTGGGGGCATCACAGATACGCAGTATTTT
J gene: TRBJ2-2; V gene: TRBV7-7; D gene: TRBD1; clone size: .; CDR3 protein: CASSSRTGGTGELFF; CDR3 DNA: TGTGCCAGCAGCTCTCGGACAGGCGGCACCGGGGAGCTGTTTTTT
J gene: TRBJ1-5; V gene: TRBV19; D gene: TRBD1; clone size: .; CDR3 protein: CASSRQGAVQPQHF; CDR3 DNA: TGTGCCAGTAGTCGACAGGGGGCGGTGCAGCCCCAGCATTTT
J gene: TRBJ1-2; V gene: TRBV5-6; D gene: .; clone size: .; CDR3 protein: CASSRGAGIPGYTF; CDR3 DNA: TGTGCCAGCAGTCGAGGGGCGGGGATTCCGGGCTACACCTTC
J gene: TRBJ2-3; V gene: TRBV6-1; D gene: .; clone size: few; CDR3 protein: CASSLEGYTQYF; CDR3 DNA: TGTGCCAGCAGTTTGGAGGGGTATACGCAGTATTTT
J gene: TRBJ2-3; V gene: TRBV19; D gene: TRBD1; clone size: .; CDR3 protein: CASSKDRDPTDTQYF; CDR3 DNA: TGTGCCAGTAGTAAGGACAGGGACCCCACAGATACGCAGTATTTT
J gene: TRBJ1-5; V gene: TRBV6-1; D gene: .; clone size: .; CDR3 protein: CASSEVGTPSNQPQHF; CDR3 DNA: TGTGCCAGCAGTGAAGTTGGCACCCCTAGCAATCAGCCCCAGCATTTT
J gene: TRBJ2-6; V gene: TRBV5-1; D gene: .; clone size: .; CDR3 protein: CASSLTGRDLSGANGLTF; CDR3 DNA: TGCGCCAGCAGCTTAACCGGTAGGGATCTCTCTGGGGCCAACGGCCTGACTTTC
J gene: TRBJ1-2; V gene: TRBV6-1; D gene: .; clone size: .; CDR3 protein: CASSEASSYGYTF; CDR3 DNA: TGTGCCAGCAGTGAAGCGAGTTCATATGGCTACACCTTC
J gene: TRBJ2-2; V gene: TRBV16; D gene: .; clone size: .; CDR3 protein: CASSQQVANTGELFF; CDR3 DNA: TGTGCCAGCAGCCAACAGGTCGCGAACACCGGGGAGCTGTTTTTT
J gene: TRBJ1-1; V gene: TRBV7-9; D gene: .; clone size: .; CDR3 protein: CASSMGSTEAFF; CDR3 DNA: TGTGCCAGCAGCATGGGCAGCACTGAAGCTTTCTTT
J gene: TRBJ2-1; V gene: TRBV15; D gene: TRBD2; clone size: .; CDR3 protein: CATSRGSLTEAGGQFF; CDR3 DNA: TGTGCCACCAGCAGAGGATCCCTTACTGAAGCGGGAGGGCAGTTCTTC
J gene: TRBJ2-3; V gene: TRBV4-3; D gene: TRBD2; clone size: .; CDR3 protein: CASSQALGGTDTQYF; CDR3 DNA: TGCGCCAGTAGCCAAGCGTTGGGGGGGACAGATACGCAGTATTTT
J gene: TRBJ1-3; V gene: TRBV10-3; D gene: .; clone size: once; CDR3 protein: CAITRTASTGNTIYF; CDR3 DNA: TGTGCCATCACCAGGACAGCCTCAACTGGAAACACCATATATTTT
J gene: TRBJ1-1; V gene: TRBV27; D gene: .; clone size: .; CDR3 protein: CASRSGRKGEAFF; CDR3 DNA: TGTGCCAGCAGATCAGGGAGGAAGGGGGAAGCTTTCTTT
J gene: TRBJ1-5; V gene: TRBV6-5; D gene: .; clone size: .; CDR3 protein: CASSNGRQPQHF; CDR3 DNA: TGTGCCAGCAGTAATGGCAGACAGCCCCAGCATTTT
J gene: TRBJ2-2; V gene: TRBV10-1; D gene: .; clone size: .; CDR3 protein: CASSHEGTPGELFF; CDR3 DNA: TGCGCCAGCAGTCACGAGGGAACACCGGGGGAGCTGTTTTTT
J gene: TRBJ1-1; V gene: TRBV7-6; D gene: .; clone size: .; CDR3 protein: CASSSPGRTEAFF; CDR3 DNA: TGTGCCAGCAGTTCCCCAGGGCGGACTGAAGCTTTCTTT
J gene: TRBJ2-2; V gene: TRBV5-1; D gene: .; clone size: .; CDR3 protein: CASKTHAWGLGGELFF; CDR3 DNA: TGCGCCAGTAAGACCCATGCCTGGGGGCTTGGCGGGGAGCTGTTTTTT
J gene: TRBJ2-3; V gene: TRBV19; D gene: .; clone size: .; CDR3 protein: CASSPQTTDTQYF; CDR3 DNA: TGTGCCAGTAGTCCCCAAACAACAGATACGCAGTATTTT
J gene: TRBJ2-5; V gene: TRBV7-9; D gene: TRBD2; clone size: .; CDR3 protein: CSSSKREYETQYF; CDR3 DNA: TGTTCCAGCAGTAAGCGGGAGTATGAGACCCAGTACTTC
J gene: TRBJ2-3; V gene: TRBV2; D gene: .; clone size: .; CDR3 protein: CASTGQGTDTQYF; CDR3 DNA: TGTGCCAGCACTGGGCAGGGCACAGATACGCAGTATTTT
J gene: TRBJ1-4; V gene: TRBV2; D gene: TRBD1; clone size: .; CDR3 protein: CASSVDRANEKLFF; CDR3 DNA: TGTGCCAGCAGTGTCGACAGGGCCAATGAAAAACTGTTTTTT
J gene: TRBJ1-2; V gene: TRBV6-1; D gene: .; clone size: .; CDR3 protein: CASSEVRPPRVYGYTF; CDR3 DNA: TGTGCCAGCAGTGAAGTGAGGCCTCCCCGAGTCTATGGCTACACCTTC
J gene: TRBJ1-1; V gene: TRBV5-1; D gene: TRBD1; clone size: .; CDR3 protein: CASSLGADRANTEAFF; CDR3 DNA: TGCGCCAGCAGCCTAGGGGCGGACAGGGCGAACACTGAAGCTTTCTTT
J gene: TRBJ2-7; V gene: TRBV2; D gene: TRBD2; clone size: .; CDR3 protein: CASSGGSSYEQYF; CDR3 DNA: TGTGCCAGCAGTGGCGGGAGCTCCTACGAGCAGTACTTC
J gene: TRBJ2-7; V gene: TRBV28; D gene: .; clone size: .; CDR3 protein: CASSLGAAVAYEQYF; CDR3 DNA: TGTGCCAGCAGTTTAGGCGCGGCAGTAGCCTACGAGCAGTACTTC
J gene: TRBJ1-1; V gene: TRBV19; D gene: .; clone size: .; CDR3 protein: CASKAGGDGTEAFF; CDR3 DNA: TGTGCCAGTAAGGCGGGGGGCGATGGCACTGAAGCTTTCTTT
J gene: TRBJ2-7; V gene: TRBV27; D gene: TRBD1; clone size: few; CDR3 protein: CASSFSGTGGPYEQYF; CDR3 DNA: TGTGCCAGCAGTTTCTCCGGGACAGGGGGCCCCTACGAGCAGTACTTC
J gene: TRBJ1-5; V gene: TRBV7-2; D gene: TRBD1; clone size: .; CDR3 protein: CASSLRTGFNQPQHF; CDR3 DNA: TGTGCCAGCAGCCTCCGGACAGGCTTCAATCAGCCCCAGCATTTT
J gene: TRBJ1-5; V gene: TRBV27; D gene: TRBD1; clone size: .; CDR3 protein: CASRLQGWDQPQHF; CDR3 DNA: TGTGCCAGCAGGCTACAGGGGTGGGATCAGCCCCAGCATTTT